This entry features one TCR beta chain sequence. Germline trimming cut 3 bases from V and 4 bases from J; bases unmatched to any gene: 4. CDR3 size: 14 residues. CDR1 and CDR2 (germline): SGHTA, FQGNSA. Data came from immunoSEQ multiplex PCR; TCRdb stores just in-frame clones and leaves some out. The repertoire consists of around 35,000 clones, with around 85% occurring once and the leading ten covering 3.1%. The Seattle patients, enrolled during active infection, were followed longitudinally. This sample stems from a study of blood T cell repertoires in COVID-19. Sequencing used peripheral blood. This TCR came from a man aged 65-85 years with COVID-19, enrolled during active disease. The chain combines TRBV7-2 with TRBJ2-7; 9 bases are shared with TRBD2. The CDR3 sequence: CASSFSAGGYEQYF. The CDR3 region has the DNA TGTGCCAGCAGCTTCTCCGCGGGGGGGTACGAGCAGTACTTC.